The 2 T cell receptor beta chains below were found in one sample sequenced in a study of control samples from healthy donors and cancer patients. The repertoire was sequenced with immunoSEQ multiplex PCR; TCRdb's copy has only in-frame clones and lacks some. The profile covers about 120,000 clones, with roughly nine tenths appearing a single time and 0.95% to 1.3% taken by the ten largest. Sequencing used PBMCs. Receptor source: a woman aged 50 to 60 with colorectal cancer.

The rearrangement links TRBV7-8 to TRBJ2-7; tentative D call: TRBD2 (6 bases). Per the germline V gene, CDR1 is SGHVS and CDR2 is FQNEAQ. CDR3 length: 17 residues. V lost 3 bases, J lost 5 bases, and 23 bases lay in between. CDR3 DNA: TGTGCCAGCAGCTTTAGGATCTGGGGGGAGAAGAAGGACGAGCAGTACTTC. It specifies CASSFRIWGEKKDEQYF.

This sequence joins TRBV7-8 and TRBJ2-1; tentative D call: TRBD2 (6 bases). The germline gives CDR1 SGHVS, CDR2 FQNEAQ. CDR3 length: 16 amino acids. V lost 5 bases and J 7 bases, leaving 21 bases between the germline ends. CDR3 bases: TGTGCCAGCAGCCACTTCCTGCAGGGACTTCTGAATGAGCAGTTCTTC. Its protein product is CASSHFLQGLLNEQFF. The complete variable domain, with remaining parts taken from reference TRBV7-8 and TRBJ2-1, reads GAGVSQSPRYKVAKRGQDVALRCDPISGHVSLFWYQQALGQGPEFLTYFQNEAQLDKSGLPSDRFFAERPEGSVSTLKIQRTQQEDSAVYLCASSHFLQGLLNEQFFGPGTRLTVL.